This T cell receptor beta chain derives from a study of shared clonotypes between healthy human individuals. Positive CCR7 selection of CD45RO-negative cells yielded the naive CD8 cells, and terminally differentiated effector memory CD45RA+ cells were excluded. Using immunoSEQ multiplex PCR, the repertoire was profiled, and TCRdb retains in-frame clones only, with some absent. The profile shows fewer than 1 million clones, 96% of them singletons. CDR1 is SNHLY and CDR2 is FYNNEI in the germline V gene. V was shortened by 6 bases and J by 7 bases, with 16 bases between the two germline ends. The CDR3 spans 14 residues.

The chain joins TRBV2 to TRBJ1-3; D is perhaps TRBD1 (5 bases). The clonotype comes from a man aged 25 to 40 in good health. Sequenced material: naive CD8+ T cells sorted from blood. The CDR3 DNA reads TGTGCCAGCAGCGTGGGACCTGGCCAGAACACCATATATTTT. As protein: CASSVGPGQNTIYF.